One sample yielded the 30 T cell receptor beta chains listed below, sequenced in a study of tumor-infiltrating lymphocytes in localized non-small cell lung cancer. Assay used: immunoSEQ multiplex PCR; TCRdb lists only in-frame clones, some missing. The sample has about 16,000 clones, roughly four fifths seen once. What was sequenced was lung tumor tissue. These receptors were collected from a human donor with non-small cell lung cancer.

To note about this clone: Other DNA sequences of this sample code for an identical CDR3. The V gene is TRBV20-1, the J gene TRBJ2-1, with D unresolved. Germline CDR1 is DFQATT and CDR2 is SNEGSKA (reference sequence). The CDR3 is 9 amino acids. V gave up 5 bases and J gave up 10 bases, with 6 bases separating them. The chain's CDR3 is CSAGVEQFF. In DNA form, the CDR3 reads TGCAGTGCTGGGGTGGAGCAGTTCTTC.

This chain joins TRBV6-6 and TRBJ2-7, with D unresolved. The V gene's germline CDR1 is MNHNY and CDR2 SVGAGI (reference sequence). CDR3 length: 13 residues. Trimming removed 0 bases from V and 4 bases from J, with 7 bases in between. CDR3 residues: CASSYSNAYEQYF. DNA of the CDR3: TGTGCCAGCAGTTACTCGAATGCGTACGAGCAGTACTTC.

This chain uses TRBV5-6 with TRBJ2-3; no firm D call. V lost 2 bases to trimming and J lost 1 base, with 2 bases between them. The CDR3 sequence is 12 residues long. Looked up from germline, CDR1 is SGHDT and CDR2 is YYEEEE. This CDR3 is CASSFGTDTQYF. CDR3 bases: TGTGCCAGCAGCTTCGGCACAGATACGCAGTATTTT.

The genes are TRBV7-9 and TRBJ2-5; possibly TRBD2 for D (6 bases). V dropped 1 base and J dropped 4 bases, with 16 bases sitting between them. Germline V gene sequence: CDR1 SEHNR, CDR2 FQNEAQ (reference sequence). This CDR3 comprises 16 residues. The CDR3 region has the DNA TGTGCCAGCAGCTTAGTTGGTAGCTCGGAGGGAGAGACCCAGTACTTC. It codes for CASSLVGSSEGETQYF.

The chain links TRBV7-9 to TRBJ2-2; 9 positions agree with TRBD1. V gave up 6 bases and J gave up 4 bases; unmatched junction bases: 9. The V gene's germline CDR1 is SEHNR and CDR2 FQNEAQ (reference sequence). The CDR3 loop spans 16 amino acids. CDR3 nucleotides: TGTGCCAGCAGTAGAGCCGGGACAGGGAGCACCGGGGAGCTGTTTTTT. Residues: CASSRAGTGSTGELFF.

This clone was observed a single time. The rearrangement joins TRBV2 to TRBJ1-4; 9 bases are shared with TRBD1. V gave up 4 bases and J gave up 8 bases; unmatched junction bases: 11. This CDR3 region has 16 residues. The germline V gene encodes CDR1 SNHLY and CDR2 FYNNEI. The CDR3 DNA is TGTGCCAGCAGTGGAACTACAGGGGGCCGTAGAGAAAAACTGTTTTTT. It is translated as CASSGTTGGRREKLFF.

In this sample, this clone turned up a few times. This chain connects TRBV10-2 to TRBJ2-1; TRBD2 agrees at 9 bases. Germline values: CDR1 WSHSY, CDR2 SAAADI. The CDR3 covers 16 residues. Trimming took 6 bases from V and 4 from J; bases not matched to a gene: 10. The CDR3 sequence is CASRAALAGTYNEQFF. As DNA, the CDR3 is TGCGCCAGCAGAGCCGCTCTAGCGGGGACGTACAATGAGCAGTTCTTC.

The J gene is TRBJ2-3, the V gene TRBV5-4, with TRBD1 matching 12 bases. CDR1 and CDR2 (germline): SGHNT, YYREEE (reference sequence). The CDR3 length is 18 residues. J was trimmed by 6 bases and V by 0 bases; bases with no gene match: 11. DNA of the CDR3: TGTGCCAGCAGCTTGGGGGGAGGCCCGGGACAGGGGGCCGATACGCAGTATTTT. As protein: CASSLGGGPGQGADTQYF.

CDR3 protein: CASSLARDTQYF. CDR3 coding DNA: TGCGCCAGCAGCTTGGCCCGGGATACGCAGTATTTT. The chain has TRBV5-1 and TRBJ2-3; D is unresolved. The CDR3 runs to 12 residues. Trimming pared 0 bases from V and 6 bases from J, leaving 5 bases between. Germline V gene sequence: CDR1 SGHRS, CDR2 YFSETQ.

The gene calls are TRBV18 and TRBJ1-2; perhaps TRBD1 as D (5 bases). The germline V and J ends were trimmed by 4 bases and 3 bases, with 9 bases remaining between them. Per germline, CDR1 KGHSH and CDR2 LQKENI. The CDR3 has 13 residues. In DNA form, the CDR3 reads TGTGCCAGCTCACGCAGGGTTCACTATGGCTACACCTTC. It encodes CASSRRVHYGYTF.

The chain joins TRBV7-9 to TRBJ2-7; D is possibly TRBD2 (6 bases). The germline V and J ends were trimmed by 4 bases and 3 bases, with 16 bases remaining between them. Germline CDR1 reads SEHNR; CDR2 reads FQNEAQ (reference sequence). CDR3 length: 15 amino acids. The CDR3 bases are TGTGCCAGCAGCTCCAGGAGGGCACTCCTCTACGAGCAGTACTTC. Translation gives CASSSRRALLYEQYF. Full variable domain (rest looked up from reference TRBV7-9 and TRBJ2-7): DTGVSQNPRHKITKRGQNVTFRCDPISEHNRLYWYRQTLGQGPEFLTYFQNEAQLEKSRLLSDRFSAERPKGSFSTLEIQRTEQGDSAMYLCASSSRRALLYEQYFGPGTRLTVT.

CDR3 DNA sequence: TGTGCCAGCAGCCTCGACTTCGATGAGCAGTTCTTC. It codes for CASSLDFDEQFF. The V and J genes are TRBV7-9 and TRBJ2-1; unclear D gene. The CDR3 extends over 12 amino acids. Germline V lookup: CDR1 SEHNR, CDR2 FQNEAQ (reference sequence). V lost 5 bases, J lost 8 bases, and 10 bases lay in between.

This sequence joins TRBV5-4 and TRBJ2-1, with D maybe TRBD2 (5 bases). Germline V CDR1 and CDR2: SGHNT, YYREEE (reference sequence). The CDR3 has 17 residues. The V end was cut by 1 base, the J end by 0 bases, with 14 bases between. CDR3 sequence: CASSLIKGAGSYNEQFF. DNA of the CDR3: TGTGCCAGCAGCTTGATAAAGGGCGCGGGCTCCTACAATGAGCAGTTCTTC.

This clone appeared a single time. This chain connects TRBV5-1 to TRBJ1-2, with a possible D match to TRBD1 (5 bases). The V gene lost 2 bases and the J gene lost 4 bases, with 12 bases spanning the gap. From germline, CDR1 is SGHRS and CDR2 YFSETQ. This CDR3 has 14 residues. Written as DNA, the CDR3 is TGCGCCAGCAGCTTCGGGGGGACCGGCTATGGCTACACCTTC. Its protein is CASSFGGTGYGYTF.

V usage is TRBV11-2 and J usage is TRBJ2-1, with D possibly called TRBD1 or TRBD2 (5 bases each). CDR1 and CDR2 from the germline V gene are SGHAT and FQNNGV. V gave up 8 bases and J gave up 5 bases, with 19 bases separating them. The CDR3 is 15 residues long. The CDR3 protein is CASRFRGEGNNEQFF. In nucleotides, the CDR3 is TGTGCCAGCCGATTCAGAGGAGAGGGGAACAATGAGCAGTTCTTC.

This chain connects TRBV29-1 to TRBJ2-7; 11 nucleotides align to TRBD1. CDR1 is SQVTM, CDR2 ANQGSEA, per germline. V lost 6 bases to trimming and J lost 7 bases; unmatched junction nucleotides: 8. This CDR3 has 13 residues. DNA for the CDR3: TGCAGCGTACAGGACAGGGGGCATGGGGAGCAGTACTTC. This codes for CSVQDRGHGEQYF.

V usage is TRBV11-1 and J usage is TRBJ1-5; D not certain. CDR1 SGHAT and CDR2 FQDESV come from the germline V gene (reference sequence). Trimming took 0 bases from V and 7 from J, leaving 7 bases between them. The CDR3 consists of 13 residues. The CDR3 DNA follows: TGTGCCAGCAGCTTAGCAGTGGGACAGCCCCAGCATTTT. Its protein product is CASSLAVGQPQHF.

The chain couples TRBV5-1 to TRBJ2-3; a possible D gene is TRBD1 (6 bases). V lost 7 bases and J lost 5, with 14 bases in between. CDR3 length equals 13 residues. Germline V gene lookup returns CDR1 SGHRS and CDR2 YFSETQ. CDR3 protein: CASLPEGGDTQYF. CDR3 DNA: TGCGCCAGCCTTCCCGAAGGGGGAGATACGCAGTATTTT.

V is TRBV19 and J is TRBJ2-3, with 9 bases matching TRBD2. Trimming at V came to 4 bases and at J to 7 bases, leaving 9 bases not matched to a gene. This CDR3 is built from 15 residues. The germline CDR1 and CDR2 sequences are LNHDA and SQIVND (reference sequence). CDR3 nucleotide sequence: TGTGCCAGTAGTAAGTCCGGGACTAGCAAAAATACGCAGTATTTT. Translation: CASSKSGTSKNTQYF. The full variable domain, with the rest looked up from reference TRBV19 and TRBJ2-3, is DGGITQSPKYLFRKEGQNVTLSCEQNLNHDAMYWYRQDPGQGLRLIYYSQIVNDFQKGDIAEGYSVSREKKESFPLTVTSAQKNPTAFYLCASSKSGTSKNTQYFGPGTRLTVL.

The CDR3 loop reads CASWKGGGYGYTF. The CDR3 DNA follows: TGTGCCAGCTGGAAAGGGGGAGGTTATGGCTACACCTTC. This chain links TRBV6-6 with TRBJ1-2; TRBD1 is a possible D gene (6 bases). V lost 8 bases, J lost 5 bases, and 15 bases lay in between. The CDR3 has 13 residues. Germline V gene lookup returns CDR1 MNHNY and CDR2 SVGAGI (reference sequence).

This chain's CDR3 is CASKVGGRNEKLFF. For the CDR3, the DNA is TGTGCCAGCAAAGTAGGAGGGCGGAATGAAAAACTGTTTTTT. The V call is TRBV2, the J call TRBJ1-4, with D uncertain. Germline V gives CDR1 SNHLY, CDR2 FYNNEI. This CDR3 is 14 amino acids long. With 7 bases removed from V and 5 bases from J, the gap between germline ends came to 14 bases.

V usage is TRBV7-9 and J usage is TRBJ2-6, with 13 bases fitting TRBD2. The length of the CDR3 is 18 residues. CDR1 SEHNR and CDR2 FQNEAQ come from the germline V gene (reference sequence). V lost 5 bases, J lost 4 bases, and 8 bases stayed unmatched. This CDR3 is CASSGWTSGSTGANVLTF. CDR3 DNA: TGTGCCAGCAGCGGATGGACTAGCGGGAGTACAGGGGCCAACGTCCTGACTTTC.

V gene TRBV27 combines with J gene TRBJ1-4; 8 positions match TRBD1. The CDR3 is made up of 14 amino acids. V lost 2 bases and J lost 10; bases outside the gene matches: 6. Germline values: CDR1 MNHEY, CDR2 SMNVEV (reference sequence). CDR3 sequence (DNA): TGTGCCAGCAGTTTAGGACAGGGAGGAACAAAACTGTTTTTT. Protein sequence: CASSLGQGGTKLFF.

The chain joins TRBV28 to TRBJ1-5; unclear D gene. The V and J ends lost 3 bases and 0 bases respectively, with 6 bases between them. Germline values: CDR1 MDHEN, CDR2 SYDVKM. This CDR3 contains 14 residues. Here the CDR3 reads CASSLIDSNQPQHF. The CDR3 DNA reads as TGTGCCAGCAGTTTGATAGATAGCAATCAGCCCCAGCATTTT.

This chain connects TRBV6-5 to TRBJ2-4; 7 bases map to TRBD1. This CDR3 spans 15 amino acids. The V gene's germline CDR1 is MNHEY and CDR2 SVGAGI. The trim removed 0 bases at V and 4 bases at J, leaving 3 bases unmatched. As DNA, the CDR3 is TGTGCCAGCAGTTACTCGAGACAGGGTAAAAACATTCAGTACTTC. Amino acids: CASSYSRQGKNIQYF.

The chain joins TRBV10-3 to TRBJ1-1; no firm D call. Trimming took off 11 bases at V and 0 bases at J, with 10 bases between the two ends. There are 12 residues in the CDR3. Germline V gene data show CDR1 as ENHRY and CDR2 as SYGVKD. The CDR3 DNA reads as TGTGCCGCGAGAGAGATGAACACTGAAGCTTTCTTT. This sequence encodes CAAREMNTEAFF.

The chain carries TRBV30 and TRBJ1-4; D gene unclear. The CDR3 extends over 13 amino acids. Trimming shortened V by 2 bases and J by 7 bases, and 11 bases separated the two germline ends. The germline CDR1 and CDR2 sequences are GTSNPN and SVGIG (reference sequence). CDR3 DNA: TGTGCCTGGAGTCCACGGCTGCTTGAAAAACTGTTTTTT. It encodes CAWSPRLLEKLFF.

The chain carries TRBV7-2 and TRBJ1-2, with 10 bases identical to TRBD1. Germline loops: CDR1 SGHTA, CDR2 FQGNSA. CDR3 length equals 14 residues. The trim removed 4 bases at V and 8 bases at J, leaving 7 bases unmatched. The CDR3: CASSWVPTGGGYTF. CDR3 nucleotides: TGTGCCAGCAGCTGGGTACCGACAGGGGGCGGCTACACCTTC.

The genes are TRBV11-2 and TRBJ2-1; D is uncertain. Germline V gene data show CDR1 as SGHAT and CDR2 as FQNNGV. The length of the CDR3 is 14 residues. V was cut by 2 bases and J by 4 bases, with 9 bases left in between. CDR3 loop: CASSLQTSYNEQFF. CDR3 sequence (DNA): TGTGCCAGCAGCTTACAAACGAGTTACAATGAGCAGTTCTTC. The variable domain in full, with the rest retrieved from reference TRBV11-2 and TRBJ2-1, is EAGVAQSPRYKIIEKRQSVAFWCNPISGHATLYWYQQILGQGPKLLIQFQNNGVVDDSQLPKDRFSAERLKGVDSTLKIQPAKLEDSAVYLCASSLQTSYNEQFFGPGTRLTVL.

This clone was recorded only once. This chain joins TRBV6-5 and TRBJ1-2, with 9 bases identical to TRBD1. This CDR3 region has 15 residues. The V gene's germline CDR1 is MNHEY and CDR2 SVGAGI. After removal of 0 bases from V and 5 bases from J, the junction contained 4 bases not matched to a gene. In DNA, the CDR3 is TGTGCCAGCAGTTACTCAGGGACAGGGACTTATGGCTACACCTTC. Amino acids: CASSYSGTGTYGYTF.